This T cell receptor beta chain was retrieved from a study of beta chain features in type 1 diabetes (dated by TCRdb to the late 2010s). In terms of the full investigation: No differences in mean age, gender distribution, total cell number or subset yield were found between patients and healthy donors. A total of 100 million to 110 million sorted cells were examined across all samples, and a strong correlation was observed between cell number per subset and RNA yield. The study compared the TCRB repertoires of sorted circulating CD4+ T cell subsets in recently diagnosed type 1 diabetes patients with those in matched healthy donors. Whereas all 28 donors provided naive and central memory subsets, regulatory and stem cell-like memory subsets were isolated from just 8 patients and roughly eight healthy donors. Overall study results and their limits: A moderate but significant shortening of TCRB CDR3 length was observed in type 1 diabetes patients in all four CD4+ subsets. Because the HLA sub-analyses included only small numbers of individuals, any influence of HLA type on TCRB rearrangement was left unresolved. PCR might favor shorter templates, but patient and control samples were amplified and corrected together, so any skew would affect both groups equally. Patients with type 1 diabetes made fewer insertions and deleted more nucleotides at VDJ recombination sites, implying thymic rearrangement abnormalities. Sequencing cDNA rather than genomic DNA could over-represent highly expressing activated cells, although activation and CD3 levels did not differ between groups. The naive, central memory and regulatory TCRB repertoires appeared to resemble one another more closely among patients than among healthy donors.

The entire amount of isolated RNA was reverse transcribed using the High Capacity cDNA Reverse Transcription Kit, so the sequenced TCRB transcripts were expressed ones. Deep immunoSEQ sequencing was applied to naive, central memory and regulatory T cell samples, giving an average of approximately 4 million total reads per sample. Sorted cells were lysed in RLT buffer and RNA was extracted with DNase-treated RNeasy Micro or Mini kits, depending on cell number. To prevent cross-contamination, each cell subset was processed individually, whereas patient and healthy donor samples were processed jointly. TCRB sequences were amplified from cDNA with the immunoSEQ multiplex PCR, producing 87-bp fragments spanning the CDR3 region. Sequencing of the amplicons was done on the Illumina HiSeq platform. Under the source paper's analysis protocol: PCR bias was corrected computationally using synthetic template baselines, and reads within Hamming distance 2 were collapsed, with unmergeable singletons discarded. Reads were aligned to IMGT to assign V, D and J genes, CDR3 length, and insertions or deletions at six rearrangement sites. Clonotype counts were normalized to sorted cell number within each subset before computing true diversity and Gini coefficients with the tcR R package. Repertoire sharing was quantified using the overlap coefficient calculated on TCRB nucleotide sequences. Out-of-frame TCRB sequences from naive cells were analyzed to stand in for the pre-selection repertoire. Held by TCRdb, this immuneACCESS table contains in-frame sequences only and omits some clones. Under half of the omission traces to an unresolved V gene where checked; the cause of the rest is unknown. D and trimming come from the DNA, and the V and J calls and clone size come from that table. The sample table records around 600,000 clones; around 11% of these occur just once. The top ten clonotypes cover approximately 0.11% of the sample.

In the germline V gene (reference sequence), CDR1 corresponds to MNHNY and CDR2 to SVGAGI. The CDR3 spans 13 residues, from the cysteine through the phenylalanine. The read is trimmed to its CDR3 DNA, 39 bases read in frame from base 1. After removal of 4 bases from V and 8 bases from J, the junction retains 2 bases not matched to a gene. This clone has just a few counts. Its antigen remains undetermined. Per-nucleotide qualities are absent, and no much larger clonotype sits a single base away. Each donor gave one peripheral blood draw, averaging approximately 0.12 L, which was collected into heparinised tubes. Naive, central memory, regulatory and stem cell-like memory CD4+ T cells were sorted on a BD FACSAria II using a panel including CD45RO, CCR7, CD25, CD127, CD95 and CD27. Purity was above 95% for every sorted population. PBMCs were separated immediately by Lymphoprep density gradient centrifugation and were stained directly, without being cultured. So that batch effects would be minimized, each experiment stained and sorted samples in pairs, pairing one healthy donor with one patient.

The receptor chain draws on TRBV6-6 and TRBJ1-4; 9 middle bases align to TRBD1. The clonotype was recovered from a man aged 25-40 years with type 1 diabetes. Sequencing input: naive CD4+ T cells from blood. Reading the label with the study, this specimen's cell subset or site is: true naive CD4+ T cells. The nucleotide sequence is given as TGTGCCAGCAGTTCGGGACAGGGCGAAAAACTGTTTTTT. Translated, this gives CASSSGQGEKLFF.